The 26 T cell receptor beta chains below were found in one sample sequenced in a study of blood T cell repertoires in COVID-19. Profiled with immunoSEQ multiplex PCR; TCRdb holds only in-frame clones, not every one. The table has roughly 120,000 clones, approximately 90% seen once. The sequencing input was peripheral blood. The receptor source for this set is a woman between 45 and 65 years old with acute or convalescent COVID-19.

The V call is TRBV29-1, the J call TRBJ1-2; 7 positions agree with TRBD1. V shed 6 bases, J shed 8 bases, and the junction held 9 bases outside the gene matches. Germline lookup yields CDR1 SQVTM and CDR2 ANQGSEA. This CDR3 spans 12 amino acids. The CDR3 nucleotides read TGCAGCGTGAACCAGGGGGAAGCGGGCTACACCTTC. Translation: CSVNQGEAGYTF. The variable domain in full, completed from reference TRBV29-1 and TRBJ1-2, reads SAVISQKPSRDICQRGTSLTIQCQVDSQVTMMFWYRQQPGQSLTLIATANQGSEATYESGFVIDKFPISRPNLTFSTLTVSNMSPEDSSIYLCSVNQGEAGYTFGSGTRLTVV.

The chain employs TRBV9 and TRBJ1-1; TRBD1 might be the D (6 bases). V was cut by 1 base and J by 2 bases, with 15 bases left in between. The germline V gene has CDR1 SGDLS and CDR2 YYNGEE. The CDR3 is 16 amino acids. CDR3 protein: CASSVSPGDINTEAFF. CDR3 DNA: TGTGCCAGCAGCGTATCCCCAGGGGACATAAACACTGAAGCTTTCTTT. The entire variable domain, with the rest obtained from reference TRBV9 and TRBJ1-1, is as follows: DSGVTQTPKHLITATGQRVTLRCSPRSGDLSVYWYQQSLDQGLQFLIQYYNGEERAKGNILERFSAQQFPDLHSELNLSSLELGDSALYFCASSVSPGDINTEAFFGQGTRLTVV.

V usage is TRBV29-1 and J usage is TRBJ2-7, with D uncertain. CDR1 is SQVTM, CDR2 ANQGSEA, per germline. The CDR3 loop spans 14 amino acids. V was clipped by 2 bases and J by 0 bases, with 11 bases between them. CDR3 residues: CSVEQAKVSYEQYF. CDR3 DNA: TGCAGCGTTGAACAAGCCAAAGTCTCCTACGAGCAGTACTTC.

The V call is TRBV20-1, the J call TRBJ2-7, with unresolved D. The CDR3 consists of 12 residues. CDR1 is DFQATT and CDR2 is SNEGSKA in the germline V gene (reference sequence). The ends were cut back, 3 bases at V and 0 bases at J, with 6 bases in the middle. In DNA, the CDR3 is TGCAGTGCTAGTCTACGCTCCTACGAGCAGTACTTC. Translation gives CSASLRSYEQYF.

V is TRBV7-6 and J is TRBJ2-1; maybe TRBD2 (6 bases). The CDR3 extends over 17 amino acids. V shed 1 base and J shed 7 bases, with 20 bases lying between them. Germline lookup yields CDR1 SGHVS and CDR2 FNYEAQ. The DNA for the CDR3 is TGTGCCAGCAGCTTAGGGGGCGTAGCGGATTATCGGAATGAGCAGTTCTTC. Protein product: CASSLGGVADYRNEQFF.

The V gene is TRBV4-3, the J gene TRBJ1-3; D remains ambiguous. CDR3 length: 15 residues. Trimming stripped 0 bases from V and 1 base from J, with 7 bases between. Germline V gene data show CDR1 as LGHNA and CDR2 as YSLEER. The CDR3 nucleotides read TGCGCCAGCAGCCAAGACAGGAGGTCTGGAAACACCATATATTTT. As protein: CASSQDRRSGNTIYF.

The rearrangement uses TRBV5-4 and TRBJ1-5, with 9 nucleotides matching TRBD1. The CDR3 runs 15 residues. Germline V gene data show CDR1 as SGHNT and CDR2 as YYREEE (reference sequence). Unmatched junction bases numbered 9, after V lost 4 bases and J lost 7 bases. This CDR3 reads CASSPGTGRHQPQHF. CDR3 nucleotide sequence: TGTGCCAGCAGCCCTGGGACAGGGAGGCACCAGCCCCAGCATTTT.

The rearrangement links TRBV30 to TRBJ1-5; 8 bases match TRBD1. CDR1 is GTSNPN, CDR2 SVGIG, per germline (reference sequence). This CDR3 region has 14 residues. V shed 1 base, J shed 5 bases, and the junction held 4 bases outside the gene matches. This CDR3 reads CAWSGAGGYQPQHF. CDR3 coding DNA: TGTGCCTGGAGTGGGGCAGGGGGCTATCAGCCCCAGCATTTT.

The chain uses TRBV28 and TRBJ1-5; TRBD1 aligns across 8 bases. V lost 10 bases, J lost 4 bases, and 12 bases stayed unmatched. This CDR3 spans 15 amino acids. The V gene's germline CDR1 is MDHEN and CDR2 SYDVKM. The CDR3 sequence is CATLQGAEGNQPQHF. The CDR3 DNA sequence: TGTGCCACCCTTCAGGGGGCAGAGGGAAATCAGCCCCAGCATTTT.

The chain couples TRBV18 to TRBJ1-2, with TRBD1 matching 7 bases. CDR3 length: 16 residues. With V trimmed by 1 base and J by 4 bases, 9 bases remained unmatched. Per germline, CDR1 KGHSH and CDR2 LQKENI. Here the CDR3 DNA reads TGTGCCAGCTCACCACAACTGGGACAGCCGACCTATGGCTACACCTTC. It is translated as CASSPQLGQPTYGYTF.

V and J are TRBV19 and TRBJ2-1; 13 nucleotides align to TRBD2. This CDR3 comprises 21 residues. V shed 9 bases and J 1 base; nucleotides not matched to a gene: 21. Germline assignment: CDR1 LNHDA and CDR2 SQIVND (reference sequence). The CDR3 DNA sequence: TGTGCCAGCTCACTTATCGGACTAGCGGGAGTTCTGGGCCGGTCCTACAATGAGCAGTTCTTC. Residues: CASSLIGLAGVLGRSYNEQFF.

This clone was detected only a few times. The rearrangement uses TRBV28 and TRBJ1-5; D remains unclear. The V gene lost 1 base and the J gene lost 0 bases, with 7 bases spanning the gap. CDR3 size: 15 residues. CDR1 is MDHEN, CDR2 SYDVKM, per germline. The DNA of the CDR3 is TGTGCCAGCAGTTTATCCGGGAATAGCAATCAGCCCCAGCATTTT. It yields the protein CASSLSGNSNQPQHF.

The V call is TRBV19, the J call TRBJ2-3; 10 bases are a match to TRBD2. The CDR3 consists of 14 residues. The germline gives CDR1 LNHDA, CDR2 SQIVND (reference sequence). With V trimmed by 5 bases and J by 6 bases, 5 bases remained unmatched. The CDR3 here is CASSQRGGPDTQYF. CDR3 sequence (DNA): TGTGCCAGTAGTCAGCGGGGGGGCCCGGATACGCAGTATTTT.

The rearrangement links TRBV21-1 to TRBJ1-5; TRBD1, the table's D call, lacks a check against the DNA. TRBV21-1 is given as a pseudogene. The CDR3 is made up of 19 amino acids. This chain's CDR3 is CASSHPLTVTGSSNQPQHF. DNA of the CDR3: TGTGCCAGCAGCCACCCCCTGACGGTGACAGGGAGTAGCAATCAGCCCCAGCATTTT.

This clone was counted a single time. The J gene is TRBJ2-7, the V gene TRBV30; perhaps TRBD1 as D (5 bases). Per the germline V gene, CDR1 is GTSNPN and CDR2 is SVGIG (reference sequence). The V gene lost 5 bases and the J gene lost 5 bases, with 16 bases spanning the gap. This CDR3 comprises 13 residues. CDR3 residues: CAWGRQSLDEQYF. Written as DNA, the CDR3 is TGTGCCTGGGGTAGACAGAGCCTAGACGAGCAGTACTTC.

The rearrangement joins TRBV11-2 to TRBJ2-5; D is unresolved. Per germline, CDR1 SGHAT and CDR2 FQNNGV. Trimming took 1 base from V and 7 from J, leaving 13 bases between them. CDR3 length equals 14 residues. CDR3 bases: TGTGCCAGCAGCTTAGGATCTAGAGTGGGGACCCAGTACTTC. This sequence encodes CASSLGSRVGTQYF.

J is TRBJ2-1 and V is TRBV12-1; the DNA was not used to check the table's D call, TRBD2. TRBV12-1 is a recognized pseudogene. CDR3 length: 18 amino acids. CDR3 nucleotides: TGTGCCAGCAGCTTCCGCTCAACTAGCGGGAGGGCCTTAAATGAGCAGTTCTTC. Translated, it gives CASSFRSTSGRALNEQFF.

The chain has TRBV5-1 and TRBJ1-6; TRBD1 matches at 9 bases. The ends lost 2 bases at V and 7 bases at J; junction bases unmatched: 7. The V gene's germline CDR1 is SGHRS and CDR2 YFSETQ. CDR3 length: 16 residues. CDR3 nucleotide sequence: TGCGCCAGCAGCTTTGTCGGACAGGGGAAAAATTCACCCCTCCACTTT. Translating gives CASSFVGQGKNSPLHF.

A single count supports this clone. The CDR3 nucleotides read TGTGCCAGCAGTTCCTATGGAAACACCATATATTTT. Translation: CASSSYGNTIYF. The chain joins TRBV12-3 or TRBV12-4 to TRBJ1-3, with D unclear. Trimming took 4 bases from V and 3 from J, leaving 4 bases between them. This CDR3 comprises 12 residues.

The chain joins TRBV4-2 to TRBJ2-7, with TRBD1 identical over 9 bases. Germline CDR1 reads LGHNA; CDR2 reads YNFKEQ. The CDR3 runs 15 residues. Trimming at V came to 4 bases and at J to 4 bases, leaving 8 bases not matched to a gene. The CDR3 loop is CASSPSDRGIYEQYF. DNA of the CDR3: TGTGCCAGCAGCCCTTCAGACAGGGGGATTTACGAGCAGTACTTC.

The gene calls are TRBV30 and TRBJ2-1; no definite D call. Deletions cut 0 bases from V and 8 bases from J, with 11 bases between. Germline-derived CDR1 and CDR2 are GTSNPN and SVGIG (reference sequence). The CDR3 totals 13 residues. The CDR3, as DNA: TGTGCCTGGAGTGTGGCATCGTCCGATGAGCAGTTCTTC. Protein sequence: CAWSVASSDEQFF.

This chain joins TRBV5-1 and TRBJ2-1, with 10 bases matching TRBD2. The CDR3 sequence is 19 residues long. Germline CDR1 and CDR2: SGHRS and YFSETQ. J was trimmed by 3 bases and V by 0 bases; bases with no gene match: 12. CDR3 protein: CASSLAAAVAGGFYNEQFF. CDR3 nucleotide sequence: TGCGCCAGCAGCTTGGCCGCGGCAGTAGCGGGGGGCTTCTACAATGAGCAGTTCTTC.

The gene calls are TRBV24-1 and TRBJ1-2, with 8 bases lining up with TRBD1. Looked up from germline, CDR1 is KGHDR and CDR2 is SFDVKD. The CDR3 extends over 13 amino acids. J gave up 8 bases and V 4 bases, and 5 bases lay outside the gene matches. CDR3 protein: CATSDWTGFGYTF. The CDR3 DNA sequence: TGTGCCACCAGTGACTGGACAGGGTTCGGCTACACCTTC.

The chain employs TRBV15 and TRBJ2-2; no clear D gene. V was shortened by 0 bases and J by 2 bases, with 13 bases between the two germline ends. The germline CDR1 and CDR2 sequences are LNHNV and YYDKDF (reference sequence). The CDR3 loop spans 17 amino acids. The CDR3 here is CATSREGFGPNTGELFF. For the CDR3, the DNA is TGTGCCACCAGCAGAGAGGGCTTCGGTCCCAACACCGGGGAGCTGTTTTTT.

DNA of the CDR3: TGTGCCAGCAGCGCGCCCCCTGGGAACAGGGGGGATGAAAAACTGTTTTTT. Translated, it gives CASSAPPGNRGDEKLFF. The V and J genes are TRBV9 and TRBJ1-4, with 8 nucleotides matching TRBD1. Trimming took 3 bases from V and 6 from J; bases not matched to a gene: 13. CDR3 size: 17 residues. Germline CDR1 and CDR2: SGDLS and YYNGEE.

The chain links TRBV4-1 to TRBJ2-7; 7 bases are shared with TRBD1. This CDR3 comprises 16 residues. The germline V gene has CDR1 MGHRA and CDR2 YSYEKL. The V and J ends lost 6 bases and 0 bases, in that order; junction bases with no gene match: 11. The CDR3 loop reads CASSGTGTANSYEQYF. In DNA, the CDR3 is TGCGCCAGCAGTGGAACCGGGACAGCCAACTCCTACGAGCAGTACTTC.